These T cell receptor beta chains were read from a single sample in a study of T cells after yellow fever vaccination. MiXCR was run by TCRdb on the 5' RACE reads, yielding one entry per CDR3 protein. The sample consists of 300,000 to 400,000 distinct CDR3 sequences, roughly 8.3% of them appearing once. Sequencing was performed on PBMCs, taken about 49 days after the first yellow fever vaccination. Receptors originate from a young man who received the YFV17D yellow fever vaccine. CDR3s include the opening cysteine and the closing phenylalanine or tryptophan. Only part of the rows carry a size: once, few, many, or a class if the clone is expanded.

CDR3aa | len | v_gene | abundance | j_gene
CASSFAGQGALYGYTF | 16 | TRBV7-2 | - | TRBJ1-2
CARATGGFTDTQYF | 14 | TRBV30 | few | TRBJ2-3
CASSPPGLATGELFF | 15 | TRBV6-1 | - | TRBJ2-2
CASSLGGATTEAFF | 14 | TRBV7-2 | - | TRBJ1-1
CASSYGRNNSPLHF | 14 | TRBV6-2/TRBV6-3 | - | TRBJ1-6
CASSQDRGYSTDTQYF | 16 | TRBV4-2 | - | TRBJ2-3
CASSARTGTNTGELFF | 16 | TRBV5-1 | - | TRBJ2-2
CASSEDQRFSQYF | 13 | TRBV10-2 | - | TRBJ2-3
CASSSLQTGELFF | 13 | TRBV5-1 | few | TRBJ2-2
CASSPVRGLAAYEQYF | 16 | TRBV9 | few | TRBJ2-7
CASSFLSTNEKLFF | 14 | TRBV12-3/TRBV12-4 | - | TRBJ1-4
CASSFRPGDQPQHF | 14 | TRBV12-3/TRBV12-4 | - | TRBJ1-5
CSARGDRVDEQFF | 13 | TRBV20-1 | few | TRBJ2-1
CSASLDGIAGAQYF | 14 | TRBV20-1 | many | TRBJ2-5
CASSVGGGGLDTQYF | 15 | TRBV9 | - | TRBJ2-3
CASSSPGLAGDEQFF | 15 | TRBV5-1 | many | TRBJ2-1
CASSLYPQGVNSPLHF | 16 | TRBV28 | few | TRBJ1-6
CASSAPVTYEQYF | 13 | TRBV28 | - | TRBJ2-7
CSAPEAYDSNQPQHF | 15 | TRBV20-1 | few | TRBJ1-5
CASSQDHGANYGYTF | 15 | TRBV4-3 | few | TRBJ1-2
CASPPRATPSTDTQYF | 16 | TRBV28 | - | TRBJ2-3
CASSIGGSEAFF | 12 | TRBV19 | few | TRBJ1-1
CASSYWSGDQGLVSGANVLTF | 21 | TRBV6-2/TRBV6-3 | few | TRBJ2-6
CASSLGGLAESYEQYF | 16 | TRBV27 | - | TRBJ2-7
CASSLDVNEKLFF | 13 | TRBV4-1 | many | TRBJ1-4
CASSRVQGYGELFF | 14 | TRBV7-6 | many | TRBJ2-2
CAISSGTGGIEQYF | 14 | TRBV10-3 | - | TRBJ2-7
CASGPTPGEQYF | 12 | TRBV12-5 | few | TRBJ2-7
CASSSRGQGSNQPQHF | 16 | TRBV7-4 | - | TRBJ1-5
CSAFGLAGDTDTQYF | 15 | TRBV20-1 | few | TRBJ2-3
CASSQGDRVNYGYTF | 15 | TRBV4-2 | - | TRBJ1-2
CASSSEGDEQYF | 12 | TRBV5-4 | many | TRBJ2-7
CASSIAGTAIFYGYTF | 16 | TRBV19 | - | TRBJ1-2
CASSHLQVGTGELFF | 15 | TRBV4-3 | - | TRBJ2-2
CASTPGRKETQYF | 13 | TRBV12-3/TRBV12-4 | few | TRBJ2-5
CASSESLSGGAHEQFF | 16 | TRBV10-2 | few | TRBJ2-1
CASSLGGGVGDTQYF | 15 | TRBV7-2 | many | TRBJ2-3
CASSLEGGSASYEQYF | 16 | TRBV5-1 | many | TRBJ2-7
CASSLGSARGQYF | 13 | TRBV5-6 | many | TRBJ2-4
CASSLVGTTEAFF | 13 | TRBV5-6 | few | TRBJ1-1
CASSRDTYPRKAYNEQFF | 18 | TRBV4-2 | few | TRBJ2-1
CASSFSKGGRARSNQPQHF | 19 | TRBV6-2/TRBV6-3 | many | TRBJ1-5